This T cell receptor (beta chain) was obtained from a study of T cell repertoires in cytomegalovirus infection. The wider study: Recently identified HLA-C-restricted and well-studied HLA-B-restricted CMV epitopes were used.

Of note for this clonotype: Its matching antigen is unknown.

From the reads, TCRdb called clonotypes with MiXCR, one entry per CDR3 protein. The sample has more than 110,000 distinct CDR3 sequences, over 25% seen once; the top ten hold about 52%. CDR3 size: 15 residues. Germline CDR1 reads LGHNA; CDR2 reads YNFKEQ. Trimming removed 2 bases from V and 7 bases from J, with 15 bases in between. The genes are TRBV4-2 and TRBJ1-5; weak D call: TRBD1 (5 bases). The clonotype was recovered from a human donor in good health (CMV status not recorded). Some clones in this sample may be carry-over from other donors' samples. Source: CD8+ T cells from cultured PBMCs, taken from culture after CMV antigen stimulation. The CDR3 here is CASSQQNGGRQPQHF. CDR3 bases: TGTGCCAGCAGCCAACAAAACGGGGGAAGGCAGCCCCAGCATTTT.